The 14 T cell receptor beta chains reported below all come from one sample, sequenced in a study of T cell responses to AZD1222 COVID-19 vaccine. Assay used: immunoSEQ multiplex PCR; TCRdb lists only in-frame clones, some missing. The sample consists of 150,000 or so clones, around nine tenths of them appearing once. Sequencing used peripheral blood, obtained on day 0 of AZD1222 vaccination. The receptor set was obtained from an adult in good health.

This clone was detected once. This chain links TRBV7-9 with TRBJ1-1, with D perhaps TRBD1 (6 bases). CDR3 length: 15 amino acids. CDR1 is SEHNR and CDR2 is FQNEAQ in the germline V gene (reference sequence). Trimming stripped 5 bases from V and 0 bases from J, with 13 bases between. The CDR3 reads CASSPPGGLNTEAFF. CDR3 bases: TGTGCCAGCAGCCCCCCCGGGGGGCTGAACACTGAAGCTTTCTTT.

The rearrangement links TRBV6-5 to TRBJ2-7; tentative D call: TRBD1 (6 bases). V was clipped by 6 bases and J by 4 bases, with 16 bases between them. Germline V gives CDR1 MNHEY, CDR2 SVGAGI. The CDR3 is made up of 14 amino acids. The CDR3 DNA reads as TGTGCCAGCAGGGCCCCCGGGACATTTTACGAGCAGTACTTC. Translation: CASRAPGTFYEQYF.

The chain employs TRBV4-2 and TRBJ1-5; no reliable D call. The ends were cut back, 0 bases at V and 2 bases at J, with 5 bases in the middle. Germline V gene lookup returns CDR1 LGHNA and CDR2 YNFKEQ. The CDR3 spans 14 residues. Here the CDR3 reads CASSQETRNQPQHF. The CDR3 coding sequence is TGTGCCAGCAGCCAAGAAACACGCAATCAGCCCCAGCATTTT.

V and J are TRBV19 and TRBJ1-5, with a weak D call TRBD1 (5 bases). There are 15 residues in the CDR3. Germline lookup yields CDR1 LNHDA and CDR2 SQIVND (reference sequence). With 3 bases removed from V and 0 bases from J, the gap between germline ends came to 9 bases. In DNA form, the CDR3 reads TGTGCCAGTAGTATCGTACAGGATAGCAATCAGCCCCAGCATTTT. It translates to CASSIVQDSNQPQHF.

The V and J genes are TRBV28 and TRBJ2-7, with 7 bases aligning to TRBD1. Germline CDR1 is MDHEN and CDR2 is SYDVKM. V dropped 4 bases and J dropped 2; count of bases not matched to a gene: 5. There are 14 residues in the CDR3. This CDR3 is CASSWDREAYEQYF. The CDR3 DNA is TGTGCCAGCAGTTGGGACAGAGAGGCCTACGAGCAGTACTTC.

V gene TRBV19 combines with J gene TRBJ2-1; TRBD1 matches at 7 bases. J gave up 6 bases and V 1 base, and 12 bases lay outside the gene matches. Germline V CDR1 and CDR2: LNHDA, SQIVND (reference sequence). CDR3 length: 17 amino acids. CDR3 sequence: CASSIALRDRLSNEQFF. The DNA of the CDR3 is TGTGCCAGTAGTATAGCCCTACGGGACAGACTATCCAATGAGCAGTTCTTC.

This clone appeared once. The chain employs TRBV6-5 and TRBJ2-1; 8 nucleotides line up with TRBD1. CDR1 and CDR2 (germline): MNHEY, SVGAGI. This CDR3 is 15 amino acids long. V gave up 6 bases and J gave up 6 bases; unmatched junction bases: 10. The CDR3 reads CASSLTPQGVNEQFF. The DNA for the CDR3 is TGTGCCAGCAGCCTAACTCCACAGGGGGTCAATGAGCAGTTCTTC.

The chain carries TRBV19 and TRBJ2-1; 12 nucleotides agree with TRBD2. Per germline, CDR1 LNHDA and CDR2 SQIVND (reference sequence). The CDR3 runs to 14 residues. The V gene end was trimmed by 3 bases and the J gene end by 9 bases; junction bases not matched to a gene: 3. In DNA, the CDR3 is TGTGCCAGTAGTATGGCACTAGCGGGAGGTGAGCAGTTCTTC. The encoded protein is CASSMALAGGEQFF.

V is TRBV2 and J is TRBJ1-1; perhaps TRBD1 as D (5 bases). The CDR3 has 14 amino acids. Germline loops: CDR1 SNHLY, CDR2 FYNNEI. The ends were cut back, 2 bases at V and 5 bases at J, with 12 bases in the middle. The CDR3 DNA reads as TGTGCCAGCAGTGAATATCAGGGTGGGACTGAAGCTTTCTTT. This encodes CASSEYQGGTEAFF.

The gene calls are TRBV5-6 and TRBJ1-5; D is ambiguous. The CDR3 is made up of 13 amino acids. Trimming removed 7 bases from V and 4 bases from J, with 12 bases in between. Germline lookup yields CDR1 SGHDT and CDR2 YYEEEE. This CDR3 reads CASALAMNQPQHF. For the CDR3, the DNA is TGTGCCAGCGCCTTGGCTATGAATCAGCCCCAGCATTTT.

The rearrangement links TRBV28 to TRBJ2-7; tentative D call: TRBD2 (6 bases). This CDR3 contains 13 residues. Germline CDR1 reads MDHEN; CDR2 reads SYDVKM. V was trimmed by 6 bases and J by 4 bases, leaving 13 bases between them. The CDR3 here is CASSLPGDYEQYF. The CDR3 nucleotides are TGTGCCAGCAGCCTCCCGGGGGATTACGAGCAGTACTTC.

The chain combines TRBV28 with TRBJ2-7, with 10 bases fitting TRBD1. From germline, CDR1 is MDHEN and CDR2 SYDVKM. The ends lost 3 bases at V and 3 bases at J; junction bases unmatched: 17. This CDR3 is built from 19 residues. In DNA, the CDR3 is TGTGCCAGCAGTTTCGACCCGGGACAGGGGATCAACTCGCTCTACGAGCAGTACTTC. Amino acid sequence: CASSFDPGQGINSLYEQYF.

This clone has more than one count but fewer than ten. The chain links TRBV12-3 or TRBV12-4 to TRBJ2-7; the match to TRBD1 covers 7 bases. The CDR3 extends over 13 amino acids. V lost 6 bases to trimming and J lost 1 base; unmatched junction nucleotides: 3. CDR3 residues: CASSKTGSYEQYF. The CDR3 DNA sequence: TGTGCCAGCAGCAAGACAGGGTCCTACGAGCAGTACTTC.

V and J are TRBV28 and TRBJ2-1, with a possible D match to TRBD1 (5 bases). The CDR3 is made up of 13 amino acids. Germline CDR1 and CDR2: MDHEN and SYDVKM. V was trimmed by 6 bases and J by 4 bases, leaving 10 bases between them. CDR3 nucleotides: TGTGCCAGCAGGGGGAACAGGTACAATGAGCAGTTCTTC. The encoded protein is CASRGNRYNEQFF.